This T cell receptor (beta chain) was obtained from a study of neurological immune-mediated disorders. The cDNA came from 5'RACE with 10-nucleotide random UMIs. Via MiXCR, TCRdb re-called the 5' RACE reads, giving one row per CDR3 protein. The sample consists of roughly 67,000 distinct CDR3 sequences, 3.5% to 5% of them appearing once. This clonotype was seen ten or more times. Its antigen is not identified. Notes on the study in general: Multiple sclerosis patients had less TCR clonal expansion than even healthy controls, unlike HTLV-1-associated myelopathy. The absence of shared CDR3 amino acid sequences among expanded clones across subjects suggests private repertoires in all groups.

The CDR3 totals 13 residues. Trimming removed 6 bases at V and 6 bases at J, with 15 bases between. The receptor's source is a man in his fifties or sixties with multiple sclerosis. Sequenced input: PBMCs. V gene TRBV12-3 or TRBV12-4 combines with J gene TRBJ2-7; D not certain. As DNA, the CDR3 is TGTGCCAGCAGGAATTCCATACCCAGCGAGCAGTACTTC. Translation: CASRNSIPSEQYF.